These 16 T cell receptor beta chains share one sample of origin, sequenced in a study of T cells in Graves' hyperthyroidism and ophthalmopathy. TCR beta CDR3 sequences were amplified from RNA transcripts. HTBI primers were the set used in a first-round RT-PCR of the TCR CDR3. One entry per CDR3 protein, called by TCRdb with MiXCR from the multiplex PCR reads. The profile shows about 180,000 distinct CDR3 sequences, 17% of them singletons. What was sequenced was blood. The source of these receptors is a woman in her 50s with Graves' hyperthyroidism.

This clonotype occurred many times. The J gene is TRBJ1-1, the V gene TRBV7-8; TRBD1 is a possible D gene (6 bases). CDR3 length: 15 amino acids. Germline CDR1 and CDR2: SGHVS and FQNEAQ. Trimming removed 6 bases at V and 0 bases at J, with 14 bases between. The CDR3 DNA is TGTGCCAGCAGGGACCAGGGGCTTCTGAACACTGAAGCTTTCTTT. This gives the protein CASRDQGLLNTEAFF. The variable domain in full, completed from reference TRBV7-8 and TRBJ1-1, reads GAGVSQSPRYKVAKRGQDVALRCDPISGHVSLFWYQQALGQGPEFLTYFQNEAQLDKSGLPSDRFFAERPEGSVSTLKIQRTQQEDSAVYLCASRDQGLLNTEAFFGQGTRLTVV.

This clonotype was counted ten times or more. The CDR3 region is CASSLGLAAATDTQYF. As DNA, the CDR3 is TGTGCCAGCAGCTTGGGACTAGCGGCCGCCACAGATACGCAGTATTTT. V and J are TRBV7-3 and TRBJ2-3, with TRBD2 matching over 11 bases. CDR3 length equals 16 residues. The ends lost 3 bases at V and 2 bases at J; junction bases unmatched: 4. Germline CDR1 reads SGHTA; CDR2 reads FQGTGA.

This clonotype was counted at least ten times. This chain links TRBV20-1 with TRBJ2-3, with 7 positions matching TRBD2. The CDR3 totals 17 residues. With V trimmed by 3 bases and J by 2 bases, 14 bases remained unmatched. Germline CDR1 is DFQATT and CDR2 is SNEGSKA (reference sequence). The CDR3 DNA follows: TGCAGTGCTAGTCTTTTCGTCGGGGCGGGGGTCACAGATACGCAGTATTTT. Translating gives CSASLFVGAGVTDTQYF.

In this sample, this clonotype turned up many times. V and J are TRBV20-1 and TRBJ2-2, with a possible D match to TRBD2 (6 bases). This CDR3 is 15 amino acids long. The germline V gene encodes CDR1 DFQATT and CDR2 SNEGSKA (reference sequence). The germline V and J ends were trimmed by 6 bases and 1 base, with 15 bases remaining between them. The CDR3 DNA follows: TGCAGTGCACCCAGGGCGGGGTGGAACACCGGGGAGCTGTTTTTT. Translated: CSAPRAGWNTGELFF.

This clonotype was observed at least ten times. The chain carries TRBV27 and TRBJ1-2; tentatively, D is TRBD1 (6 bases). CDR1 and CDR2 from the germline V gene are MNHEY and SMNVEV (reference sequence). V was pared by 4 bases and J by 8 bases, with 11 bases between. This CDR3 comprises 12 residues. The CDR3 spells CASSSTGFGYTF. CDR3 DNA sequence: TGTGCCAGCAGTTCTACAGGGTTCGGCTACACCTTC.

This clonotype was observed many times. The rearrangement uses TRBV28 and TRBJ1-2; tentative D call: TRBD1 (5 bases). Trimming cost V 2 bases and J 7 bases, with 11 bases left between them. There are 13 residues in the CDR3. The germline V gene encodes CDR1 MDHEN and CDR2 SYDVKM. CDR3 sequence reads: CASSLRGRSGYTF. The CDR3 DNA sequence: TGTGCCAGCAGTTTACGGGGACGAAGTGGCTACACCTTC.

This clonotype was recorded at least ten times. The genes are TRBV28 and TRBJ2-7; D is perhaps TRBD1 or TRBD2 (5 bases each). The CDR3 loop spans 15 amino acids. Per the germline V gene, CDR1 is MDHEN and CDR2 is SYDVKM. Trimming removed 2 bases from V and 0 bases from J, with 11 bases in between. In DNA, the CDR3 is TGTGCCAGCAGTTTAAGGGACCGGAGCTCCTACGAGCAGTACTTC. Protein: CASSLRDRSSYEQYF.

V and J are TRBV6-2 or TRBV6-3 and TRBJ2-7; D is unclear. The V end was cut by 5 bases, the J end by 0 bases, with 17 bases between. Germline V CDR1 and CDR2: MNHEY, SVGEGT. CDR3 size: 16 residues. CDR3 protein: CASSEGRRFPSYEQYF. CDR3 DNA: TGTGCCAGCAGTGAAGGCCGACGGTTTCCCTCCTACGAGCAGTACTTC.

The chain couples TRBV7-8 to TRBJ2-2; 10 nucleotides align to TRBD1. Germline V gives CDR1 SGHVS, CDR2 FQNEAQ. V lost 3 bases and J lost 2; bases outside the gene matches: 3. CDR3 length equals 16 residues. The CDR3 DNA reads TGTGCCAGCAGCTTCTGGGACAGGGGTAACACCGGGGAGCTGTTTTTT. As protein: CASSFWDRGNTGELFF.

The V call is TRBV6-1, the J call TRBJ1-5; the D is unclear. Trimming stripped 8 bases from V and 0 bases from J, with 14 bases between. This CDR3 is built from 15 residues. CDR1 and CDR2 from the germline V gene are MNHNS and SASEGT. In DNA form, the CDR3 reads TGTGCCAGCTTCCGAAAGGCCGTTAGCAATCAGCCCCAGCATTTT. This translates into CASFRKAVSNQPQHF.

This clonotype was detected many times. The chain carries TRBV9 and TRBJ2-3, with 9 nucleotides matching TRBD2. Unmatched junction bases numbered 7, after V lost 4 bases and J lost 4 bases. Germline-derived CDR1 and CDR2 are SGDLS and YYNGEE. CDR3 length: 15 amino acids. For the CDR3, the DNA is TGTGCCAGCAGCCCTCAGGGACTAGCTTCAGATACGCAGTATTTT. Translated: CASSPQGLASDTQYF.

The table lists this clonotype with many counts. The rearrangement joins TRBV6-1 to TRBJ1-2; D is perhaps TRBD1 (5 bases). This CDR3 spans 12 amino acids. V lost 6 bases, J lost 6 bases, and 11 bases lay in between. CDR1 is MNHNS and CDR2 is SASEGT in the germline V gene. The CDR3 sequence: CASRTEGNGYTF. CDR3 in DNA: TGTGCCAGCAGAACCGAGGGGAATGGCTACACCTTC.

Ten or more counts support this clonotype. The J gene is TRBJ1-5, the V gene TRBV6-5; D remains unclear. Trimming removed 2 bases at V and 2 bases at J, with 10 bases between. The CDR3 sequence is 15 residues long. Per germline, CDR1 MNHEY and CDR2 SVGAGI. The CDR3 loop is CASSYEGLGNQPQHF. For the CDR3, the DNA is TGTGCCAGCAGTTACGAAGGATTGGGCAATCAGCCCCAGCATTTT.

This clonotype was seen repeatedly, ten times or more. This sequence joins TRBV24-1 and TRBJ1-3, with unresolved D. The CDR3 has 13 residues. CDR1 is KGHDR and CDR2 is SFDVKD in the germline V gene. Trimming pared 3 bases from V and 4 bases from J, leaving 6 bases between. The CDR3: CATSDTVGNTIYF. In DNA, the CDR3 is TGTGCCACCAGTGATACCGTCGGAAACACCATATATTTT.

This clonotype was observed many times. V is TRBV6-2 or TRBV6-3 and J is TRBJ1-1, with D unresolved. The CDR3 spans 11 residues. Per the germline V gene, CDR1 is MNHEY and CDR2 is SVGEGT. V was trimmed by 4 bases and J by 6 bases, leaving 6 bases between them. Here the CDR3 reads CASSSLAEAFF. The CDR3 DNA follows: TGTGCCAGCAGTTCTTTAGCTGAAGCTTTCTTT.

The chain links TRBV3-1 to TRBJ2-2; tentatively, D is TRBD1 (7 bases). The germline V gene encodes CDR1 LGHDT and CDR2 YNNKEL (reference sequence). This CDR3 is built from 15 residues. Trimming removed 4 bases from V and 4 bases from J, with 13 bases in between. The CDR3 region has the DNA TGTGCCAGCAGCCGGCAGGGGGGTAGCACCGGGGAGCTGTTTTTT. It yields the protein CASSRQGGSTGELFF.